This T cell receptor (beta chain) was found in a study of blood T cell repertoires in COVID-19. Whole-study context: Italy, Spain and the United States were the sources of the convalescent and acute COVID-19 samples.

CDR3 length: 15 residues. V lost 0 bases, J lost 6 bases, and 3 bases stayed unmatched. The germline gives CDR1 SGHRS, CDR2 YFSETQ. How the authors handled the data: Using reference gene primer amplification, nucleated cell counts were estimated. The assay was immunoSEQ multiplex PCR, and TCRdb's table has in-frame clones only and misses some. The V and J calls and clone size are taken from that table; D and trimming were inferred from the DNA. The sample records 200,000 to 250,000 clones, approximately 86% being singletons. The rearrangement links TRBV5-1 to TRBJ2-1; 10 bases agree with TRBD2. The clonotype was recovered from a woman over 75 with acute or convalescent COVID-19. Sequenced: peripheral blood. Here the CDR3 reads CASSLVAGGSNEQFF. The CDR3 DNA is TGCGCCAGCAGCTTGGTAGCGGGGGGCAGCAATGAGCAGTTCTTC.